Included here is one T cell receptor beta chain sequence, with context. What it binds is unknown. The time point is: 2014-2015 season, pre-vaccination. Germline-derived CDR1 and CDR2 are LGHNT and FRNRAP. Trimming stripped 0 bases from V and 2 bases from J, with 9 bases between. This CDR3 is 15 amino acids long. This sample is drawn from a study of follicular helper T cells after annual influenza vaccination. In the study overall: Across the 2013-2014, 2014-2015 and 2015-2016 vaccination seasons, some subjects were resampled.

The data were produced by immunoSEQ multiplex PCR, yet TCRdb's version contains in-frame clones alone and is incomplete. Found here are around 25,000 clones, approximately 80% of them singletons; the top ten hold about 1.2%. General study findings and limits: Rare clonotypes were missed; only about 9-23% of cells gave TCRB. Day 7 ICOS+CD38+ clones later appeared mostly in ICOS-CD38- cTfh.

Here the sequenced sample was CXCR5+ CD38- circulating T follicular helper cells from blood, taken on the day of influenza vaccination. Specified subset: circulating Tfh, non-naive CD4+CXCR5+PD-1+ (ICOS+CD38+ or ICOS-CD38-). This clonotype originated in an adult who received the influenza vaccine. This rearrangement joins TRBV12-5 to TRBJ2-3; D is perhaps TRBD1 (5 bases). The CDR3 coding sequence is TGTGCTAGTGGTTTGGTCGTGACAGACACAGATACGCAGTATTTT. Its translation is CASGLVVTDTDTQYF.